This TCR beta chain was retrieved from a study of blood T cell repertoires in COVID-19. The wider study: The United States, Italy and Spain supplied acute and convalescent COVID-19 samples.

The junction had 4 bases not matched to a gene; V was cut back by 4 bases and J by 0 bases. CDR1 SGHNT and CDR2 YYREEE come from the germline V gene (reference sequence). The CDR3 contains 18 residues. Here immunoSEQ multiplex PCR was the method, and the copy in TCRdb shows in-frame clones only, minus some. The profile shows roughly 6,100 clones, around 90% of them singletons. Sequencing was done on a sample of peripheral blood. The clonotype comes from a human donor in a cohort sampled during active COVID-19. This sequence joins TRBV5-4 and TRBJ2-1; 16 positions agree with TRBD2. For the CDR3, the DNA is TGTGCCAGCAGCCCAGGGACTAGCGGGAGGGGCTCCTACAATGAGCAGTTCTTC. This encodes CASSPGTSGRGSYNEQFF.